This T cell receptor (beta chain) stems from a study of blood T cell repertoires in COVID-19. Study at large: Samples taken during acute and convalescent COVID-19 were collected in the United States, Italy and Spain. Sources were T cells, B-cell-depleted T cells, or PBMCs; the material itself was cDNA or gDNA.

V lost 4 bases to trimming and J lost 1 base; unmatched junction nucleotides: 4. The CDR3 consists of 15 residues. Germline CDR1 is SGHNT and CDR2 is YENEEA. As originally analysed: Reference gene primer amplification yielded estimated nucleated cell counts. Repertoires were generated with immunoSEQ multiplex PCR, while TCRdb's copy carries only in-frame clones and drops some. V and J calls and clone size are as listed in that table; D and trimming were resolved from the DNA. The sample lists hundreds of thousands of clones; around 91% were seen once. V is TRBV11-3 and J is TRBJ1-1; TRBD1 agrees at 9 bases. This receptor was identified in a young woman who had recovered from COVID-19. The specimen sequenced was peripheral blood. This CDR3 is CASSYGQGTNTEAFF. CDR3 bases: TGTGCCAGCAGCTACGGACAGGGGACGAACACTGAAGCTTTCTTT.